The clone carrying this TCR beta chain was seen a few times. Germline V gene sequence: CDR1 GTSNPN, CDR2 SVGIG (reference sequence). After removal of 2 bases from V and 2 bases from J, the junction contained 6 bases not matched to a gene. The CDR3 spans 14 residues. Regions amplified from RNA transcripts were the TCR beta CDR3 regions. An initial round of RT-PCR targeting the TCR CDR3 relied on the HTBI primer set. A single record per CDR3 protein comes from TCRdb applying MiXCR to the multiplex PCR reads. This sample has some 570,000 distinct CDR3 sequences, with 12% to 15% found just once. Enrolled ophthalmopathy patients presented with a Clinical Activity Score of at least 3, a NOSPECS grade of at least 4, and disease duration under 3 months. Orbital computed tomography, thyroid ultrasound, serum thyroxine and TRAb, and clinical symptoms together informed the diagnoses. The sample comes from a study of T cells in Graves' hyperthyroidism and ophthalmopathy.

The sequence came from a woman between 18 and 30 years old with Graves' ophthalmopathy. The sample consisted of blood. This chain connects TRBV30 to TRBJ2-7, with TRBD1 matching 7 bases. The CDR3 loop reads CAWSWGTATYEQYF. As DNA, the CDR3 is TGTGCCTGGAGTTGGGGGACAGCAACCTACGAGCAGTACTTC.